The 21 T cell receptor beta chains reported below all come from one sample, sequenced in a study of T cell responses to AZD1222 COVID-19 vaccine (TCRdb year 2021). The sample's time point label, decoded: about 28 days (+/-7) after the second vaccine dose. Libraries were made using the immunoSEQ multiplex PCR assay. TCRdb took over this immuneACCESS table, retaining in-frame rearrangements with V and J assigned. Such tables are incomplete; in checked studies, under half of the missing clones stem from an unresolved V gene, and the remainder is unexplained. The sample includes about 120,000 clones, with just over 90% observed a single time. The top ten constitute more than 4.5% of the sample. The sequencing here drew on peripheral blood, taken 28 days after the second AZD1222 dose. All receptors derive from an adult who received the AZD1222 COVID-19 vaccine.

The V and J genes are TRBV12-3 or TRBV12-4 and TRBJ2-7; weak D call: TRBD1 (6 bases). The CDR3 consists of 13 residues. The V end lost 6 bases, the J end lost 5 bases, and 14 bases lay between the germline ends. The DNA for the CDR3 is TGTGCCAGCAGCTCAGGGGTTCCCCACGAGCAGTACTTC. Protein: CASSSGVPHEQYF.

The CDR3 sequence: CASSEGGLGNTEAFF. The CDR3, as DNA: TGTGCCAGCAGTGAAGGGGGTCTAGGGAACACTGAAGCTTTCTTT. The chain joins TRBV7-6 to TRBJ1-1; TRBD1 might be the D (6 bases). Per the germline V gene, CDR1 is SGHVS and CDR2 is FNYEAQ. Trimming stripped 6 bases from V and 1 base from J, with 15 bases between. The CDR3 runs to 15 residues.

The chain has TRBV9 and TRBJ1-6, with D possibly TRBD1 on 5 matching bases. The CDR3 contains 17 residues. Germline V gives CDR1 SGDLS, CDR2 YYNGEE. V was cut by 4 bases and J by 4 bases, with 18 bases left in between. CDR3 residues: CASSPLGSQGYNSPLHF. The CDR3 bases are TGTGCCAGCAGCCCCCTTGGTAGCCAGGGTTATAATTCACCCCTCCACTTT.

V is TRBV27 and J is TRBJ2-7; D possibly corresponds to TRBD2 (5 bases). Germline CDR1 MNHEY, CDR2 SMNVEV (reference sequence). V lost 5 bases and J 3 bases, leaving 11 bases between the germline ends. This CDR3 is 13 amino acids long. CDR3 nucleotide sequence: TGTGCCAGCAGTGCTTACCGGGACTACGAGCAGTACTTC. Its translation is CASSAYRDYEQYF.

This chain links TRBV6-2 or TRBV6-3 with TRBJ1-5; maybe TRBD1 (6 bases). V lost 6 bases to trimming and J lost 3 bases, with 9 bases between them. The CDR3 covers 13 residues. Germline CDR1 is MNHEY and CDR2 is SVGEGT. CDR3 nucleotide sequence: TGTGCCAGCAGCTCAGGGGCCAATCAGCCCCAGCATTTT. Translating it yields CASSSGANQPQHF.

The V and J genes are TRBV3-1 (or the pseudogene TRBV3-2) and TRBJ1-2; no clear D. V was pared by 0 bases and J by 8 bases, with 13 bases between. CDR1 and CDR2 (germline): LGHDT, YNNKEL (reference sequence). The CDR3 extends over 14 amino acids. The CDR3 DNA reads as TGTGCCAGCAGCCAAGATCTAGCAGGTGGAGGCTACACCTTC. Translating gives CASSQDLAGGGYTF.

The rearrangement uses TRBV7-6 and TRBJ1-4; D might be TRBD1 (5 bases). The CDR3 has 15 residues. Germline V lookup: CDR1 SGHVS, CDR2 FNYEAQ. Trimming cost V 0 bases and J 7 bases, with 12 bases left between them. DNA of the CDR3: TGTGCCAGCAGCTTAGCCCAGGGTGGAGGTGAAAAACTGTTTTTT. It codes for CASSLAQGGGEKLFF.

The gene calls are TRBV3-1 (or the pseudogene TRBV3-2) and TRBJ2-5; the match to TRBD2 covers 11 bases. This CDR3 spans 14 amino acids. Germline lookup yields CDR1 LGHDT and CDR2 YNNKEL (reference sequence). V trimming: 1 base; J trimming: 7 bases; junction bases outside the gene matches: 2. CDR3: CASSQVTSGGTQYF. CDR3 nucleotides: TGTGCCAGCAGCCAAGTTACTAGCGGGGGGACCCAGTACTTC.

This chain connects TRBV29-1 to TRBJ2-3; no firm D call. The CDR3 contains 12 residues. Germline-derived CDR1 and CDR2 are SQVTM and ANQGSEA. V was cut by 6 bases and J by 2 bases, with 9 bases left in between. CDR3 sequence reads: CSVSGVTDTQYF. The CDR3 nucleotides are TGCAGCGTCTCCGGAGTCACAGATACGCAGTATTTT.

The CDR3 loop is CASSQDSLANEQFF. The CDR3 DNA is TGTGCCAGCAGCCAAGATTCCCTAGCGAATGAGCAGTTCTTC. The chain uses TRBV14 and TRBJ2-1; D is perhaps TRBD2 (6 bases). V lost 0 bases to trimming and J lost 7 bases, with 10 bases between them. CDR1 is SGHDN, CDR2 FVKESK, per germline. The CDR3 sequence is 14 residues long.

DNA for the CDR3: TGCAGCGTCTCTAGTACGGCTTCCTACGAGCAGTACTTC. This sequence encodes CSVSSTASYEQYF. The chain uses TRBV29-1 and TRBJ2-7, with D hard to call. This CDR3 is built from 13 residues. V was shortened by 6 bases and J by 1 base, with 13 bases between the two germline ends. Per the germline V gene, CDR1 is SQVTM and CDR2 is ANQGSEA.

The chain is built from TRBV7-8 and TRBJ1-2, with D tentatively TRBD1 (6 bases). CDR1 SGHVS and CDR2 FQNEAQ come from the germline V gene. Trimming stripped 5 bases from V and 2 bases from J, with 15 bases between. CDR3 length: 15 residues. The CDR3 region is CASSLTRQANYGYTF. CDR3 nucleotide sequence: TGTGCCAGCAGCCTTACCCGACAGGCGAACTATGGCTACACCTTC.

The V gene is TRBV3-1 (or the pseudogene TRBV3-2), the J gene TRBJ1-6; possibly TRBD1 for D (5 bases). Trimming cost V 5 bases and J 14 bases, with 25 bases left between them. CDR1 and CDR2 (germline): LGHDT, YNNKEL (reference sequence). The CDR3 length is 16 residues. CDR3 protein: CASSAPREGVASALHF. The DNA for the CDR3 is TGTGCCAGCAGCGCCCCCAGGGAGGGCGTAGCTTCGGCCCTCCACTTT.

This chain links TRBV2 with TRBJ1-1; tentatively, D is TRBD1 (5 bases). There are 14 residues in the CDR3. Germline V gene sequence: CDR1 SNHLY, CDR2 FYNNEI. V was clipped by 3 bases and J by 3 bases, with 11 bases between them. CDR3 sequence reads: CASSENRWDTEAFF. CDR3 DNA sequence: TGTGCCAGCAGTGAGAACAGGTGGGACACTGAAGCTTTCTTT.

J is TRBJ2-1 and V is TRBV6-5; D might be TRBD1 (6 bases). The germline V and J ends were trimmed by 6 bases and 8 bases, with 17 bases remaining between them. Germline lookup yields CDR1 MNHEY and CDR2 SVGAGI. The CDR3 length is 14 residues. CDR3 in amino acids: CASSPLGGLDEQFF. CDR3 bases: TGTGCCAGCAGCCCCTTAGGGGGTTTAGATGAGCAGTTCTTC.

The chain has TRBV6-5 and TRBJ2-3; no reliable D call. V was shortened by 9 bases and J by 4 bases, with 20 bases between the two germline ends. CDR1 is MNHEY, CDR2 SVGAGI, per germline. The CDR3 runs to 15 residues. For the CDR3, the DNA is TGTGCCAGTTCGGGCCGGAACCCAAGCGCAGATACGCAGTATTTT. It encodes CASSGRNPSADTQYF.

The genes are TRBV27 and TRBJ1-2; D is ambiguous. The CDR3 has 15 residues. Germline loops: CDR1 MNHEY, CDR2 SMNVEV (reference sequence). V was pared by 6 bases and J by 1 base, with 15 bases between. This CDR3 is CASSLTSGFNYGYTF. CDR3 in DNA: TGTGCCAGCAGCCTGACATCAGGTTTTAACTATGGCTACACCTTC.

The chain has TRBV9 and TRBJ2-6, with D tentatively TRBD1 (5 bases). From germline, CDR1 is SGDLS and CDR2 YYNGEE. Trimming took off 0 bases at V and 5 bases at J, with 9 bases between the two ends. This CDR3 is built from 15 residues. Here the CDR3 reads CASSVVGERANVLTF. CDR3 nucleotide sequence: TGTGCCAGCAGCGTAGTAGGGGAAAGGGCCAACGTCCTGACTTTC.

This chain connects TRBV30 to TRBJ2-3; the D is unclear. Germline V gives CDR1 GTSNPN, CDR2 SVGIG (reference sequence). The CDR3 has 14 residues. V was clipped by 0 bases and J by 0 bases, with 7 bases between them. The CDR3 loop reads CAWSVLDSTDTQYF. The CDR3 DNA is TGTGCCTGGAGTGTACTGGACAGCACAGATACGCAGTATTTT.

V gene TRBV27 combines with J gene TRBJ2-1; D remains unclear. V was clipped by 5 bases and J by 9 bases, with 11 bases between them. The CDR3 spans 12 residues. CDR1 and CDR2 from the germline V gene are MNHEY and SMNVEV (reference sequence). The CDR3 DNA reads TGTGCCAGCAGTCCAAACCTGGGTGAGCAGTTCTTC. As protein: CASSPNLGEQFF.

As for this clone: The conserved final phenylalanine or tryptophan is absent from the CDR3, which likely points to a read error. The DNA is omitted, as the CDR3 cannot be located on it reliably, and the CDR3 follows TCRdb's listing. The V call is TRBV2, the J call TRBJ2-7; the D call TRBD2 from the table was never checked on the DNA. Germline V gene lookup returns CDR1 SNHLY and CDR2 FYNNEI. 15 amino acids form the CDR3, both terminal residues included. CDR3 region: CASSGVPAGGAVSDL.